One and the same sample provided the 4 T cell receptor beta chains below, sequenced in a study of cytomegalovirus exposure and HLA in healthy donors. PCR employed 60 Vbeta and 13 Jbeta primers. Generated by immunoSEQ multiplex PCR, the TCRdb table keeps only in-frame clones and is missing some. This sample has some 77,000 clones, with about 80% found just once. The material sequenced was PBMCs. The receptors originated from a man aged 30-40 years in good health and CMV-seronegative.

This rearrangement joins TRBV4-1 to TRBJ1-3, with 12 bases lining up with TRBD1. Germline V CDR1 and CDR2: MGHRA, YSYEKL. With V trimmed by 3 bases and J by 3 bases, 9 bases remained unmatched. The CDR3 extends over 18 amino acids. The CDR3, as DNA: TGCGCCAGCAGCCAGGAGGGACAGGGGGCGATTTTTGGAAACACCATATATTTT. This translates into CASSQEGQGAIFGNTIYF.

The V call is TRBV21-1, the J call TRBJ2-6; TRBD2, as called in the table, went unchecked against the DNA. TRBV21-1 is a known pseudogene. The CDR3 has 18 residues. The CDR3 sequence is CASSKGAGERSGANVLTF. In DNA, the CDR3 is TGTGCCAGCAGCAAAGGGGCCGGGGAGAGGTCTGGGGCCAACGTCCTGACTTTC.

In its sample, this clone was seen a few times. The chain recombines TRBV19 with TRBJ2-6; D ambiguous. Germline V gene sequence: CDR1 LNHDA, CDR2 SQIVND (reference sequence). V lost 5 bases to trimming and J lost 0 bases, with 8 bases between them. The CDR3 contains 15 residues. The CDR3 protein is CASSYDSSGANVLTF. In DNA form, the CDR3 reads TGTGCCAGTAGTTACGACTCCTCTGGGGCCAACGTCCTGACTTTC.

The chain joins TRBV5-1 to TRBJ1-3; 9 bases map to TRBD1. The J segment lost 0 bases and the V segment lost 4 bases, leaving 2 bases of the junction unmatched. CDR1 and CDR2 from the germline V gene are SGHRS and YFSETQ. The CDR3 runs 15 residues. The chain's CDR3 is CASSRDRASGNTIYF. The CDR3 nucleotides read TGCGCCAGCAGCCGGGACAGGGCCTCTGGAAACACCATATATTTT.